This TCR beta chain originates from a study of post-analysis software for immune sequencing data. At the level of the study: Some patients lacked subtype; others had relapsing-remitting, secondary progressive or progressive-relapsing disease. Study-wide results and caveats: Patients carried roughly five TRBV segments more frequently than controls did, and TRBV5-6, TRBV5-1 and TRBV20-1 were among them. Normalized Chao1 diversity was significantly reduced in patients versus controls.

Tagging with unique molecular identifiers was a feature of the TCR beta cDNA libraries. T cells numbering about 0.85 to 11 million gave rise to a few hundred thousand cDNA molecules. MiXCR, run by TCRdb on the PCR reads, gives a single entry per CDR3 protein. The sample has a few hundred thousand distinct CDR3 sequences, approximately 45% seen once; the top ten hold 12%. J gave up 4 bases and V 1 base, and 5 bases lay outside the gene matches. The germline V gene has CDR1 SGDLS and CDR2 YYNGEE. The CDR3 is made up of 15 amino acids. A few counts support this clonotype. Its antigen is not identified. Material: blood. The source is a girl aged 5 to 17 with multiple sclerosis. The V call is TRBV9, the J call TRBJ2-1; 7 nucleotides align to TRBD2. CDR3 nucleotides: TGTGCCAGCAGCGTATCTGGGACTAATTACAATGAGCAGTTCTTC. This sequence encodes CASSVSGTNYNEQFF. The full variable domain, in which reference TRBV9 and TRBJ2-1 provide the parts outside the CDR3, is DSGVTQTPKHLITATGQRVTLRCSPRSGDLSVYWYQQSLDQGLQFLIQYYNGEERAKGNILERFSAQQFPDLHSELNLSSLELGDSALYFCASSVSGTNYNEQFFGPGTRLTVL.